This T cell receptor beta chain came from a study of cytomegalovirus exposure and HLA in healthy donors. Study-wide results and limits: Reported results showed that the classifier diagnosed cytomegalovirus status with high specificity and sensitivity.

The donors were part of the validation cohort of 100 to 150 subjects. That cohort was separate from the first cohort, which comprised about 730 subjects. This clone has only a few counts. Its antigen is undetermined. V was pared by 2 bases and J by 6 bases, with 12 bases between. The CDR3 contains 14 residues. The germline V gene has CDR1 SGHVS and CDR2 FQNEAQ. The method was immunoSEQ multiplex PCR; TCRdb's version includes in-frame clones alone and lacks a portion of them. Of 100,000 to 150,000 clones listed, roughly 95% are singletons. The clonotype was recovered from a man between 18 and 35 years old in good health and CMV-seronegative. The chain couples TRBV7-8 to TRBJ2-3; D remains unclear. The sequenced material came from PBMCs. Here the CDR3 reads CASSLSPARDTQYF. CDR3 in DNA: TGTGCCAGCAGCTTATCCCCTGCCCGGGATACGCAGTATTTT.